This TCR beta chain was documented in a study of shared clonotypes between healthy human individuals. Replicate PCRs run on unsorted PBMC used 250 to 300 ng DNA, which was about 30,000 T cell genomes. With ten immunoSEQ deep assay plates, unsorted PBMC DNA underwent sequencing. Clones were read by immunoSEQ multiplex PCR, and TCRdb kept only the in-frame ones, dropping some. The repertoire holds some 530,000 clones, with around four fifths as singletons. Sequencing was performed on PBMCs. The sequence derives from a woman aged 40 to 49 in good health. Some clones in this sample may be carry-over from other donors' samples.

CDR3 protein: CASSLQGGQETQYF. DNA of the CDR3: TGTGCCAGTTCACTTCAGGGGGGTCAAGAGACCCAGTACTTC. The rearrangement uses TRBV19 and TRBJ2-5, with a possible D match to TRBD1 (7 bases). The germline gives CDR1 LNHDA, CDR2 SQIVND (reference sequence). V gave up 8 bases and J gave up 2 bases, with 15 bases separating them. The CDR3 is 14 residues long.